This is a list of T cell receptor beta chains from one sample in a study of tumor T cells in aggressive B-cell lymphoma. Profiling relied on immunoSEQ multiplex PCR, and the TCRdb table lists in-frame clones only, not all of them. The table includes about 5,600 clones, over 65% detected once. Material for sequencing was tumor tissue. These receptors were collected from an adult with diffuse large B cell lymphoma. The CDR3 runs from the conserved cysteine through the conserved F or W.

>TRBV6-6|13
CASSYAGVREQYF
>TRBV6-5|15
CASSYAQGLNQPQHF
>TRBV29-1|14
CSVFDSLIGYEQYF
>TRBV6-1|15
CASSVLGDTNQPQHF
>TRBV27|14
CASSLAAVNTEAFF
>TRBV14|17
CASSPLDYTGGGEKLFF
>TRBV27|13
CASSMGQGNIQYF
>TRBV6-1|14
CASSDGAPTDEQYF
>TRBV7-9|13
CASSLELLLEAFF
>TRBV15|14
CATSTSANTGELFF
>TRBV5-5|13
CASSLGGHIEAFF
>TRBV7-9|14
CASSSRTSAETQYF
>TRBV28|12
CAIPGQGDEQYF
>TRBV6-4|14
CASRGTDEGWEQYF
>TRBV4-1|15
CASLDLGAAYNEQFF
>TRBV4-1|16
CASSQVTGISNEKLFF
>TRBV6-5|15
CASSYGSGSYNEQFF
>TRBV2|14
CASRPTGTLQPQHF
>TRBV10-3|14
CAISSRGGWYEQYF
>TRBV5-4|15
CASSFLGLGANEQFF
>TRBV19|15
CASSIKRSSYNEQFF
>TRBV6-5|15
CAAGLAGINTGELFF
>TRBV4-3|15
CASSQDPVSNEKLFF
>TRBV6-5|15
CASSYSDRGLSEQYF
>TRBV7-9|15
CASSLGQGRTDTQYF
>TRBV9|14
CASSGGTSGNEQFF
>TRBV7-9|15
CASSSRSGFYYGYTF
>TRBV28|14
CASSRDRGNQPQHF
>TRBV6-5|14
CATKRDSSNQPQHF
>TRBV2|14
CASSEGRVNEKLFF
>TRBV4-3|15
CASSQGDDRAYEQYF
>TRBV28|16
CASSPPMSGSGDTQYF
>TRBV28|15
CASSFGGTSGREQYF
>TRBV6-1|14
CASIEAGVADTQYF
>TRBV27|13
CASSFDIAYEQYF
>TRBV5-1|18
CASSMTEMTGSYNSPLHF
>TRBV10-3|16
CAISEMGQGAKNIQYF
>TRBV27|17
CASSVIGTGGFMGGYTF
>TRBV11-3|13
CASSLGTGNEQFF
>TRBV7-9|13
CASSLQQGSGYTF
>TRBV7-6|14
CASSLGQGSQPQHF
>TRBV12-5|16
CASGLVSRAGDGEQFF
>TRBV9|17
CASSVPRTGAKDYGYTF
>TRBV7-9|12
CASTPSRTEAFF
>TRBV7-2|15
CASSLSTLGNQPQHF
>TRBV21-1|16
CASSKEGLVSTGELFF
>TRBV29-1|18
CSVEDIGQGRRINYGYTF
>TRBV4-3|14
CASSERTGYNEQFF
>TRBV7-8|14
CASSFLSSGNTIYF
>TRBV5-1|15
CASSFGGQSNTEAFF
>TRBV4-3|18
CASSQVSTPTSGAYEQYF
>TRBV25-1|15
CASSGTSGRIGELFF
>TRBV10-2|13
CASSIGGNQPQHF
>TRBV19|14
CASTRTGNTGELFF
>TRBV27|17
CASSPAPEVFYSYEQYF